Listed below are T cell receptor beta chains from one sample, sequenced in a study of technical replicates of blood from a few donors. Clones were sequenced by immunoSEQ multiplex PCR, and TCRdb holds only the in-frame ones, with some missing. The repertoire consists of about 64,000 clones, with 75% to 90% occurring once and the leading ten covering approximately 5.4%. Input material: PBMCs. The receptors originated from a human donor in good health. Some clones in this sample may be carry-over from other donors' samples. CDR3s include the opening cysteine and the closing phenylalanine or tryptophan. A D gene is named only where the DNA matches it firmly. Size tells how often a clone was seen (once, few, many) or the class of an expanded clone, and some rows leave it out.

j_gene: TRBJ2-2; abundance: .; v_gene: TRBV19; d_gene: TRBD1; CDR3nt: TGTGCCAGCCTGGACAGGGAGGTTAGGCCCGGGGAGCTGTTTTTT; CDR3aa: CASLDREVRPGELFF
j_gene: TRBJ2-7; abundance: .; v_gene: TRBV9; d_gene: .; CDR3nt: TGTGCCAGCAGCGTACGGAGCGGCAGCTCCTACGAGCAGTACTTC; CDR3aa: CASSVRSGSSYEQYF
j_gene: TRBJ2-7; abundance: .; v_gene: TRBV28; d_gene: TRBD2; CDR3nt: TGTGCCAGCAGCGGGGGCGGGGGGGTACCTTACGAGCAGTACTTC; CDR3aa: CASSGGGGVPYEQYF
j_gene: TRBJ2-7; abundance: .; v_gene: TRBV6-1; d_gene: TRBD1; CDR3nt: TGTGCCAGCAGTGAACCCGGGACAGCCTCCTACGAGCAGTACTTC; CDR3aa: CASSEPGTASYEQYF
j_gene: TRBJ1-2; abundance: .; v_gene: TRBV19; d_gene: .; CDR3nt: TGTGCCAGTAGTAAGGAGGGGAAAGGCTACACCTTC; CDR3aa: CASSKEGKGYTF
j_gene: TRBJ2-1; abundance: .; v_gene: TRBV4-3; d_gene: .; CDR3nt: TGCGCCAGCAGCCAAGGGCGGACCTACAATGAGCAGTTCTTC; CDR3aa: CASSQGRTYNEQFF
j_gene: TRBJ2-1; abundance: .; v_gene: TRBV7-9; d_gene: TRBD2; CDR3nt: TGTGCCAGCAGCCGGACTAGCGGGGGAGGTGAGCAGTTCTTC; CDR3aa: CASSRTSGGGEQFF
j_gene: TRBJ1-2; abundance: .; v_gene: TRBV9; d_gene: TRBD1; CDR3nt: TGTGCCAGCAGCCGAACTTCCGGGACAGGGGACGGCTACACCTTC; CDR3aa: CASSRTSGTGDGYTF
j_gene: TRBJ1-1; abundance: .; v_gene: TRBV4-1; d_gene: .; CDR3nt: TGCGCCAGCAGCCAAGTTGGGAGTAACACTGAAGCTTTCTTT; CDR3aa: CASSQVGSNTEAFF
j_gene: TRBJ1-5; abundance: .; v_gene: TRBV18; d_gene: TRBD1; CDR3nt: TGTGCCAGCTCACTGACTTCGGGACAGGGAGATCAGCCCCAGCATTTT; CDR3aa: CASSLTSGQGDQPQHF
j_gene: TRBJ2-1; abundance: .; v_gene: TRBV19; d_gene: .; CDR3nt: TGTGCCAGTAGTACCCATAAGGGGCCGAGTAGCAATGAGCAGTTCTTC; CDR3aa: CASSTHKGPSSNEQFF
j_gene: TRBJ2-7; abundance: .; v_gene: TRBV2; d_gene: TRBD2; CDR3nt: TGTGCCAGCAGACTAGCGAGATCCTACGAGCAGTACTTC; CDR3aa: CASRLARSYEQYF
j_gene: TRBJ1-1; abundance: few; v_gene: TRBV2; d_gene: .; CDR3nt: TGTGCCAGCAGTATTCGGCGGGAGAACACTGAAGCTTTCTTT; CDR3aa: CASSIRRENTEAFF
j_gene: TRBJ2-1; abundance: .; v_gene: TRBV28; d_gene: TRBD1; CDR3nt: TGTGCCAGCAGTTTCGGACAGGGGCACAATGAGCAGTTCTTC; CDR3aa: CASSFGQGHNEQFF
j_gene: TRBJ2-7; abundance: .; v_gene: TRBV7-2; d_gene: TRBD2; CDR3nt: TGTGCCAGCAGCGCAACACTAGCGGGAAGCTCCTACGAGCAGTACTTC; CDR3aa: CASSATLAGSSYEQYF
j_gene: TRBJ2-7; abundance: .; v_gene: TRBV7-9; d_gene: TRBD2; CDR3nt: TGTGCCAGCAGCTTAGAGCTTGGGGCTAGCGGGAGGCCCTACGAGCAATACTTC; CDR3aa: CASSLELGASGRPYEQYF
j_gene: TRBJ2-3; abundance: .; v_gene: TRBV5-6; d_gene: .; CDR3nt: TGTGCCAGCAGCTTGTCAAGGAGAAGGGGGACAGATACGCAGTATTTT; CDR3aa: CASSLSRRRGTDTQYF
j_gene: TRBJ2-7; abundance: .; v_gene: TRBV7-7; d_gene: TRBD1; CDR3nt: TGTGCCAGCAGCTTAGGACAGGGGGGGTCCTACGAGCAGTACTTC; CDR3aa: CASSLGQGGSYEQYF
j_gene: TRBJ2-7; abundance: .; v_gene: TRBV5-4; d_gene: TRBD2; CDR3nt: TGTGCCAGCGAACCGGAGGCGGGGGGCCTTGGCGACGAGCAGTACTTC; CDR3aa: CASEPEAGGLGDEQYF
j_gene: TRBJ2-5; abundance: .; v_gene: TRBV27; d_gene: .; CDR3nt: TGTGCCACCATACTACCAGAGACCCAGTACTTC; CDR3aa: CATILPETQYF
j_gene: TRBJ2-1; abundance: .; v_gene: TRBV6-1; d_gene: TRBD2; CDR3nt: TGTGCCAGCAGCATCGGGGGGGCCGGGTGGCAGTTCTTC; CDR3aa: CASSIGGAGWQFF
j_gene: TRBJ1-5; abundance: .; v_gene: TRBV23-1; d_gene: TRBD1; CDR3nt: TGCGCCAGCAGTCAAAGGAGACTAAGGGGGCAGGGGGTTAGCAATCAGCCCCAGCATTTT; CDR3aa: CASSQRRLRGQGVSNQPQHF
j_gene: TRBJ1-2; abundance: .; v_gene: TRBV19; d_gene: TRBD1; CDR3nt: TGTGCCACTACCACCGGGACAGGGGATATGAATGGCTACACCTTC; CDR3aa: CATTTGTGDMNGYTF
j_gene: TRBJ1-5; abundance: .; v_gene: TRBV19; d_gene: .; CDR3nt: TGTGCCAGTAGTTCAAACAGGGCAGGGAGTCAGCCCCAGCATTTT; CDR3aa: CASSSNRAGSQPQHF
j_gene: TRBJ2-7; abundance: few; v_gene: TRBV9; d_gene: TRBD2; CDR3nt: TGTGCCAGCAGCGTAGATGATCAGACTAGCGGGGGTGCACTTACTGCCTACGAGCAGTACTTC; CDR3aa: CASSVDDQTSGGALTAYEQYF
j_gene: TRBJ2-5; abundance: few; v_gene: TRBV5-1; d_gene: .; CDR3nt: TGCGCCAGCAGCTTGGGGGCAGGCCAAGAGACCCAGTACTTC; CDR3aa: CASSLGAGQETQYF
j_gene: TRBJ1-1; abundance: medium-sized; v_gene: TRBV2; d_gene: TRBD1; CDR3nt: TGTGCCAGCAGTAGGGGACAGGGACCTGAAGCTTTCTTT; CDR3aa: CASSRGQGPEAFF
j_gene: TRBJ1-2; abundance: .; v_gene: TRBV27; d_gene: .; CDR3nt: TGTGCCAGCAGCATCAATGGGCCGGCCTATGGCTACACCTTC; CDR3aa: CASSINGPAYGYTF
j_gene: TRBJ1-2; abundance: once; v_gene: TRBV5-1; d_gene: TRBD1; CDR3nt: TGCGCCAGCAGCTCCCTCTCCGGGACAGGGGTAAGAGCGAACTATGGCTACACCTTC; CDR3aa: CASSSLSGTGVRANYGYTF
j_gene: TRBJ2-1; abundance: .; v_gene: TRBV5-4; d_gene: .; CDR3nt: TGTGCCAGCAGCTTGGGGGGGGTAGGGAAGAATGAGCAGTTCTTC; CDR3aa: CASSLGGVGKNEQFF
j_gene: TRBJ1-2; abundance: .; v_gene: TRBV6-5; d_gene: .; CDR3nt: TGTGCCAGCAGTTACTCCGGGATGGATAACTATGGCTACACCTTC; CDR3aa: CASSYSGMDNYGYTF
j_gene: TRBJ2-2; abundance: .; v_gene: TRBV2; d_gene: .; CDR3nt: TGTGCCAGCATTTTCGGACAGACCGGGGAGCTGTTTTTT; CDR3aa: CASIFGQTGELFF
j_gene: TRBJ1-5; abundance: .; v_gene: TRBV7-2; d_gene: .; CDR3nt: TGTGCCAGCAGCCCGGGGGGGTCAAGCAATCAGCCCCAGCATTTT; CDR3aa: CASSPGGSSNQPQHF
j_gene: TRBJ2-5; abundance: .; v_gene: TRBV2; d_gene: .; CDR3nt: TGTGCCAGCAAAGAAACATTCGGGGAGACCCAGTACTTC; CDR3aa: CASKETFGETQYF
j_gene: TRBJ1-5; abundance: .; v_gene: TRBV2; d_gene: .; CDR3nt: TGTGCCAGCAGTGGGCAGGGAGGACAGCCCCAGCATTTT; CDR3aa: CASSGQGGQPQHF
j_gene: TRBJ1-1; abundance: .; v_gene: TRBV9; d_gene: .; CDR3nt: TGTGCCAGCAGCGCTTATCGAGGCCAGACCGTCGACACTGAAGCTTTCTTT; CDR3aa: CASSAYRGQTVDTEAFF
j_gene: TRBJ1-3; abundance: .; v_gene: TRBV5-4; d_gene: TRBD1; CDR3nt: TGTGCCAGCAGCCAAGGACAGGTCAGCTCTGGAAACACCATATATTTT; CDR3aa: CASSQGQVSSGNTIYF
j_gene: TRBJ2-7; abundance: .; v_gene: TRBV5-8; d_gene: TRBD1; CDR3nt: TGTGCCAGCAGCCCCCAGGGGGGACAGGGTTATTACGAGCAGTACTTC; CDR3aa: CASSPQGGQGYYEQYF
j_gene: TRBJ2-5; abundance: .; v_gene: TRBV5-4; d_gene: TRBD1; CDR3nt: TGTGCCAGCAGCCAAAAGACAGGGGAAGAGACCCAGTACTTC; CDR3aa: CASSQKTGEETQYF
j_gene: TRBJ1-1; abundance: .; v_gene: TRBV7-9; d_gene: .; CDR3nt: TGTGCCAGCAGCCAAGGAGGACGAACTGAAGCTTTCTTT; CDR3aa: CASSQGGRTEAFF
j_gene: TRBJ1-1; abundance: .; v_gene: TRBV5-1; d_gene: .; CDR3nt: TGCGCCAGCAGCGAGGTGGCGGGAAAGAACACTGAAGCTTTCTTT; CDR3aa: CASSEVAGKNTEAFF
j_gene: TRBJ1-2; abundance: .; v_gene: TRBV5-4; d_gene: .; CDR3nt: TGTGCCAGCAGCTTGGTCCAGGCCCTCAACTATGGCTACACCTTC; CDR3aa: CASSLVQALNYGYTF
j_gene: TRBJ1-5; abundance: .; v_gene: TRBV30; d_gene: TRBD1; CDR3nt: TGTGCCTGGAAGGACAGGGGATATAGCAATCAGCCCCAGCATTTT; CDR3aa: CAWKDRGYSNQPQHF
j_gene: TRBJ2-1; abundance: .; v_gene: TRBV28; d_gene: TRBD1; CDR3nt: TGTGCCAGCAGTTTGGGAGGACAGGGGAGCGTCAATGAGCAGTTCTTC; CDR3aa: CASSLGGQGSVNEQFF
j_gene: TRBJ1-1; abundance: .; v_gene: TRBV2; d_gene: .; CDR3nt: TGTGCCAGCAGTGTCAGGCCCCCCACGAACACTGAAGCTTTCTTT; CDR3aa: CASSVRPPTNTEAFF
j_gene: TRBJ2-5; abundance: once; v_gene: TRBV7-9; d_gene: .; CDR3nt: TGTGCCAGCAGCCTATCCGGGGCCCAGTACTTC; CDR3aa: CASSLSGAQYF
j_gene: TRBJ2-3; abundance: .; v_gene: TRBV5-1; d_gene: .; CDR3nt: TGCGCCAGCGGCGACCTCGGTTTTAGCACGGGGATGCAGTATTTT; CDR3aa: CASGDLGFSTGMQYF
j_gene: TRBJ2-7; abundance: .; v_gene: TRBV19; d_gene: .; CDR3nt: TGTGCCAGTAGTAATCAGGGGCCCCCTACCTACGAGCAGTACTTC; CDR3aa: CASSNQGPPTYEQYF
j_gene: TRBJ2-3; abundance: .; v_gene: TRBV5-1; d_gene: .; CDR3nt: TGCGCCAGCAGCTGGGGAGCGAACACAGATACGCAGTATTTT; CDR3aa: CASSWGANTDTQYF
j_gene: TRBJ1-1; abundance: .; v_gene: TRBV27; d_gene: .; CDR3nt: TGTGCCAGCAGTTTTAAGGGGGTGAACACTGAAGCTTTCTTT; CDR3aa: CASSFKGVNTEAFF
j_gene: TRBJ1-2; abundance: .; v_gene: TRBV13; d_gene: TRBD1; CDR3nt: TGTGCCAGCAGCCCCCGGACAGGGCTTAACTATGGCTACACCTTC; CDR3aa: CASSPRTGLNYGYTF
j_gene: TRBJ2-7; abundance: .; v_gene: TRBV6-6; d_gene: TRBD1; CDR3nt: TGTGCCAGCAGTCCCCGCGGGCAGGGGGCCTACGAGCAGTACTTC; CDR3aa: CASSPRGQGAYEQYF
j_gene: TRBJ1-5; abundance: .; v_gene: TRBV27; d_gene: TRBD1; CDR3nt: TGTGCCAGCAGTCCGGGACAGGGCGTTTGGAGCAATCAGCCCCAGCATTTT; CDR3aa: CASSPGQGVWSNQPQHF
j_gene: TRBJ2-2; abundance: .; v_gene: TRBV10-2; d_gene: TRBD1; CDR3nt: TGCGCCAGCAGGGACAGGGGGCGCAACACCGGGGAGCTGTTTTTT; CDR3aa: CASRDRGRNTGELFF
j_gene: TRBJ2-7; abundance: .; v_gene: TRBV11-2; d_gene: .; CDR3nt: TGTGCCAGCAGCTTAGATTCAAGGGGCGAGCAGTACTTC; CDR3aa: CASSLDSRGEQYF
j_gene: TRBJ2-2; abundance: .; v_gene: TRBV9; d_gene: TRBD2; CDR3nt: TGTGCCAGCAGCGTAGGCGGGAGGGCTGCCGGGGAGCTGTTTTTT; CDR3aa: CASSVGGRAAGELFF
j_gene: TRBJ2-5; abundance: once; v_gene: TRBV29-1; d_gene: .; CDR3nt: TGCAGCGTGCGACAGGTTTGGGAGACCCAGTACTTC; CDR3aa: CSVRQVWETQYF
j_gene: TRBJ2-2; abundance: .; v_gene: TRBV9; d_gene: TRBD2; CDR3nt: TGTGCCAGCAGCGTAGCGGGACTAGCGACCGGGGAGCTGTTTTTT; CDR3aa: CASSVAGLATGELFF
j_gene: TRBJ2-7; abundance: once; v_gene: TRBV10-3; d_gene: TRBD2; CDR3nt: TGTGCCATCAGTCAAACTAGCGGGAGGGAGTACGAGCAGTACTTC; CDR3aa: CAISQTSGREYEQYF